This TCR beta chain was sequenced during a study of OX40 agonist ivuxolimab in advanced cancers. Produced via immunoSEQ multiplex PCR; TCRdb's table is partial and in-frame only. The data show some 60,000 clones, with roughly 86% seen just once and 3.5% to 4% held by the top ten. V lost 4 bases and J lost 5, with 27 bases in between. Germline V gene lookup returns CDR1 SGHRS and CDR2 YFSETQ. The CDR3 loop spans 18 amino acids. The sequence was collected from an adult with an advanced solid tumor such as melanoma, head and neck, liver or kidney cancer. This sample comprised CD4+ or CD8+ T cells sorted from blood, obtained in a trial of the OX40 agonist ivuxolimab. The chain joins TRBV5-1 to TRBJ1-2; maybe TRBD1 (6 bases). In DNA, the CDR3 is TGCGCCAGCAGCGTGAGCCCGGGGGGCAGCCAAGCAACTTATGGCTACACCTTC. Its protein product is CASSVSPGGSQATYGYTF.